This T cell receptor beta chain derives from a study of OX40 agonist ivuxolimab in advanced cancers. TCRdb's table, derived via immunoSEQ multiplex PCR, lists solely in-frame clones and lacks some. The repertoire has roughly 80,000 clones, 90% to 95% of them found once; the top ten carry less than 0.75%. The CDR3 is 15 residues long. The V gene lost 4 bases and the J gene lost 1 base, with 13 bases spanning the gap. From germline, CDR1 is SGHRS and CDR2 YFSETQ. J is TRBJ2-3 and V is TRBV5-1, with TRBD1 as a possible D gene (6 bases). The material was CD4+ or CD8+ T cells sorted from blood, obtained in a trial of the OX40 agonist ivuxolimab. This TCR was recovered from an adult with an advanced solid tumor such as melanoma, head and neck, liver or kidney cancer. CDR3: CASSMGARGTDTQYF. DNA for the CDR3: TGCGCCAGCAGCATGGGGGCGCGTGGCACAGATACGCAGTATTTT.